The rows below give T cell receptor beta chains drawn from one sample of a study of OX40 agonist ivuxolimab in advanced cancers. TCRdb's copy holds only in-frame clones and misses some; the assay was immunoSEQ multiplex PCR. Here the sample spans approximately 29,000 clones, 79% being singletons. Sequencing was performed on CD4+ or CD8+ T cells sorted from blood, taken in a trial of the OX40 agonist ivuxolimab. The receptors stem from an adult with an advanced solid tumor such as melanoma, head and neck, liver or kidney cancer. Both conserved end residues are part of each CDR3. A D gene is named only where the DNA matches it firmly. Clone size appears in some rows only: once, few, many, or a class for an expanded clone.

NA,TRBV29-1,TRBJ1-3,NA,TGCAGCGTTGTCGGGGCGAGGGACACCATATATTTT,CSVVGARDTIYF
NA,TRBV6-1,TRBJ2-7,NA,TGTGCCAGCAGTGAAGAAAGGTCCTACGAGCAGTACTTC,CASSEERSYEQYF
NA,TRBV6-1,TRBJ2-7,NA,TGTGCCAGCACCACCTCGGGGACGGCCCCCTACGAGCAGTACTTC,CASTTSGTAPYEQYF
NA,TRBV5-1,TRBJ2-7,TRBD1,TGCGCCAGTCAGGAGACAGGGAATGATGAGGGCGAGCAGTACTTC,CASQETGNDEGEQYF
few,TRBV5-6,TRBJ1-1,NA,TGTGCCAGCAGCTTGGTCCCCGTCGGTAACACTGAAGCTTTCTTT,CASSLVPVGNTEAFF
NA,TRBV5-4,TRBJ2-1,TRBD2,TGTGCCAGCAGCCCCGGGAGGGTATTGACGGATGAGCAGTTCTTC,CASSPGRVLTDEQFF
few,TRBV30,TRBJ1-4,NA,TGTGCCTGGAGTGATCTTCAGGGGCCAACTAATGAAAAACTGTTTTTT,CAWSDLQGPTNEKLFF
NA,TRBV18,TRBJ1-4,NA,TGTGCCAGCTCACCAAAGCCCGGGCAATCTAATGAAAAACTGTTTTTT,CASSPKPGQSNEKLFF
once,TRBV19,TRBJ2-7,NA,TGTGCCAGTAGTATGGAGGGGCGCTACGAGCAGTACTTC,CASSMEGRYEQYF
NA,TRBV6-1,TRBJ1-2,TRBD1,TGTGCCAGCAGTGCCACCCTCGCCACGACAGGGGAAGGAAACTATGGCTACACCTTC,CASSATLATTGEGNYGYTF
NA,TRBV27,TRBJ1-2,TRBD1,TGTGCCAGCAGTTTGGACAGGCTCTATGGCTACACCTTC,CASSLDRLYGYTF
NA,TRBV5-8,TRBJ1-4,NA,TGTGCCAGCAGCTTGCTTCTTAGTGGAGCTAATGAAAAACTGTTTTTT,CASSLLLSGANEKLFF
few,TRBV29-1,TRBJ2-3,NA,TGCAGCGTTGATGCCAACACAGATACGCAGTATTTT,CSVDANTDTQYF
once,TRBV7-8,TRBJ2-7,TRBD2,TGTGCCAGCAGCTTATACGGGGGGGACTCCTACGAGCAGTACTTC,CASSLYGGDSYEQYF
NA,TRBV2,TRBJ1-4,TRBD1,TGTGCCAGCAGTGAGAGGGGACAGGGGAATGAAAAACTGTTTTTT,CASSERGQGNEKLFF
NA,TRBV5-8,TRBJ2-7,NA,TGTGCCAGCAGCTTGGGACGGTTCGACGAGCAGTACTTC,CASSLGRFDEQYF
NA,TRBV18,TRBJ2-7,NA,TGTGCCAGCTCACCCGGTTCCTACGAGCAGTACTTC,CASSPGSYEQYF